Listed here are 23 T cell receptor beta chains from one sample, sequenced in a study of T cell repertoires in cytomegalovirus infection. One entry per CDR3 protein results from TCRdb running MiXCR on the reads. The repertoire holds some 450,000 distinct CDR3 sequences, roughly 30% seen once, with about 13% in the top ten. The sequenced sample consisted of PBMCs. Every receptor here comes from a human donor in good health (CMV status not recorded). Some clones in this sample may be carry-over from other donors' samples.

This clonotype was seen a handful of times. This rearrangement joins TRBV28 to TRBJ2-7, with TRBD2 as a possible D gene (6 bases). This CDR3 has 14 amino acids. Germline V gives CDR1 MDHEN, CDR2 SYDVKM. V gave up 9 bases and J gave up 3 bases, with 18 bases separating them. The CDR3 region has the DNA TGTGCCAGTTGGCCCGGACGGGAGAACTACGAGCAGTACTTC. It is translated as CASWPGRENYEQYF.

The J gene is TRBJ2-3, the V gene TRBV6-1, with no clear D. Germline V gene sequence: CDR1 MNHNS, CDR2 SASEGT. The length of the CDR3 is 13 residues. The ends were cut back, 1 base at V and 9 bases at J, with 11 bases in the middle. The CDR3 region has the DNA TGTGCCAGCAGTGAAGGCCCACTGACAACGCAGTATTTT. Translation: CASSEGPLTTQYF.

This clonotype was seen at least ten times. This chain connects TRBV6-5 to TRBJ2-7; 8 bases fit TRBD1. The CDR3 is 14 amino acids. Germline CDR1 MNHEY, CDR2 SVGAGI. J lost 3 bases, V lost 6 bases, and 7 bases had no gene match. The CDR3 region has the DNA TGTGCCAGCAGACTTTTACAGGGGGGCTACGAGCAGTACTTC. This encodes CASRLLQGGYEQYF.

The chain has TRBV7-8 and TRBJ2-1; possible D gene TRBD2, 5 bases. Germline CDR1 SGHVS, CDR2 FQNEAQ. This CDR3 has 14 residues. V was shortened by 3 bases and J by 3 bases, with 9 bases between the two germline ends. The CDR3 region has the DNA TGTGCCAGCAGCTTTGGCGACTACTACAATGAGCAGTTCTTC. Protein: CASSFGDYYNEQFF.

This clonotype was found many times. The CDR3 DNA follows: TGTGCCAGCAGCCAATCCCGGGGCGAAGAGAACATTCAGTACTTC. As protein: CASSQSRGEENIQYF. The chain couples TRBV7-8 to TRBJ2-4; D may correspond to TRBD1 or TRBD2 (5 bases each). The CDR3 covers 15 residues. Germline V gene sequence: CDR1 SGHVS, CDR2 FQNEAQ. Trimming cost V 5 bases and J 7 bases, with 18 bases left between them. Variable domain in full (rest from reference TRBV7-8 and TRBJ2-4): GAGVSQSPRYKVAKRGQDVALRCDPISGHVSLFWYQQALGQGPEFLTYFQNEAQLDKSGLPSDRFFAERPEGSVSTLKIQRTQQEDSAVYLCASSQSRGEENIQYFGAGTRLSVL.

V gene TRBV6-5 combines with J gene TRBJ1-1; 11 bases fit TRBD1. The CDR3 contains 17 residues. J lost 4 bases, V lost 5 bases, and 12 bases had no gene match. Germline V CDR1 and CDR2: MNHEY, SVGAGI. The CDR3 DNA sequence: TGTGCCAGCAGTCAACGCCGGACAGGGGGCGAGGGCACTGAAGCTTTCTTT. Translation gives CASSQRRTGGEGTEAFF.

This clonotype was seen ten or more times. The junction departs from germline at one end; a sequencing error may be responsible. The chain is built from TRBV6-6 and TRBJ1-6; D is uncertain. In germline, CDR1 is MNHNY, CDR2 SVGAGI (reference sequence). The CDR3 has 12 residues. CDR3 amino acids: CASSSDNSPLHF. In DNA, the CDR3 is TGTGCCAGCAGTTCGGATAACTCACCCCTCCACTTT.

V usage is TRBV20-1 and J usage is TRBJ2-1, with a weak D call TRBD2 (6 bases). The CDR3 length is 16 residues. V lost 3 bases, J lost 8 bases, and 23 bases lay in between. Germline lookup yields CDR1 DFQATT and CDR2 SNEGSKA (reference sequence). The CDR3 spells CSASAGLLSLGDEQFF. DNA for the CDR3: TGCAGTGCTAGTGCGGGACTGCTCTCCCTTGGGGATGAGCAGTTCTTC.

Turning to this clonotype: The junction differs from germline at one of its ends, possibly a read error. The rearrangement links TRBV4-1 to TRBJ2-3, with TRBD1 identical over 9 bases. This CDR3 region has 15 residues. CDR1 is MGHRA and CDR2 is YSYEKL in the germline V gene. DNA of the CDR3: TGCTCCAGCAGCCAGGCCGGGACAGGGTCAGATACGCAGTATTTT. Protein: CSSSQAGTGSDTQYF.

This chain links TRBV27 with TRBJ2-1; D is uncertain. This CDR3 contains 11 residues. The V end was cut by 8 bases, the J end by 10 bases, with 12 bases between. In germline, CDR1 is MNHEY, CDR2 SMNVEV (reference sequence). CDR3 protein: CASVAGREQFF. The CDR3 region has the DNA TGTGCCAGCGTCGCTGGTCGGGAGCAGTTCTTC.

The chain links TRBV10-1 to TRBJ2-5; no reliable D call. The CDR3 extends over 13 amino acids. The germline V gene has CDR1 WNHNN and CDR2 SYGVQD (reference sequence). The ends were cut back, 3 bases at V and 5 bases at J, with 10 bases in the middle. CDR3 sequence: CASSDHYSETQYF. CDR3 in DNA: TGCGCCAGCAGTGACCACTATTCGGAGACCCAGTACTTC.

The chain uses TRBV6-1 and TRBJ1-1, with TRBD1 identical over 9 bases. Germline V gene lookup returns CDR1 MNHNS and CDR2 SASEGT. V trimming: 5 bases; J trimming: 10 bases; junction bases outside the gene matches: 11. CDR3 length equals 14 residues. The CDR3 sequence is CASSPVPGQGAAFF. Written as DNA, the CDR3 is TGTGCCAGCAGTCCGGTCCCGGGACAGGGAGCAGCTTTCTTT.

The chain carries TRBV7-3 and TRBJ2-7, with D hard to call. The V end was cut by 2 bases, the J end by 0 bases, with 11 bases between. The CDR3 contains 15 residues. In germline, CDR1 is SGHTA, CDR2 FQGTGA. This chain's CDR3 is CASSLEHRPSYEQYF. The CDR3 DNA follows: TGTGCCAGCAGCTTAGAGCACCGACCCTCCTACGAGCAGTACTTC.

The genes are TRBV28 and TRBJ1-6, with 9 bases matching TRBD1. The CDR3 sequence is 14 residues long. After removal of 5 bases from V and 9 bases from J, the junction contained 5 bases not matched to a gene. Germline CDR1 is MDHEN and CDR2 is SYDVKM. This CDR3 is CASSSRQGGSPLHF. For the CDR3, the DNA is TGTGCCAGCAGTAGTCGACAGGGGGGTTCACCCCTCCACTTT.

CDR3 sequence reads: CATSKELVRRDEQYF. The DNA for the CDR3 is TGTGCCACCAGCAAAGAGTTGGTTCGCAGGGACGAGCAGTACTTC. The chain recombines TRBV15 with TRBJ2-7, with D perhaps TRBD1 (5 bases). V was shortened by 4 bases and J by 5 bases, with 18 bases between the two germline ends. The CDR3 has 15 amino acids. Per the germline V gene, CDR1 is LNHNV and CDR2 is YYDKDF (reference sequence).

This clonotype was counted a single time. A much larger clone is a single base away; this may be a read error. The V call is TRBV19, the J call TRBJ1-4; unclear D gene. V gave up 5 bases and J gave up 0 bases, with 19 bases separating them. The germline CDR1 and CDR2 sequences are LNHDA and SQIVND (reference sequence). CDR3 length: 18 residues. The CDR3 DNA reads TGTGCCAGTAGTCCCACCGATCCCCGGGTTGCAACTAATGAAAAACTGTTTTTT. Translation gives CASSPTDPRVATNEKLFF.

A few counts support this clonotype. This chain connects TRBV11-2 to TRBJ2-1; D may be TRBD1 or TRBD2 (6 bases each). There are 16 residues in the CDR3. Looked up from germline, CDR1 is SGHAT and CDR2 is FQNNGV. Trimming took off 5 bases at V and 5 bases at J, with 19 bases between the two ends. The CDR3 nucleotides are TGTGCCAGCAGCAAAACCCGGGGGCAGGGCGACAATGAGCAGTTCTTC. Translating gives CASSKTRGQGDNEQFF.

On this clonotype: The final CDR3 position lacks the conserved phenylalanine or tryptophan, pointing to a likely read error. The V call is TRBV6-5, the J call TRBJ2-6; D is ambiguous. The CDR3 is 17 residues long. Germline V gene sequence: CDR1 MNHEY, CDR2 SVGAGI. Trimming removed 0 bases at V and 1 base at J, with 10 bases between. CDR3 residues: CASSYSPLLSGANVLTL. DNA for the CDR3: TGTGCCAGCAGTTACTCCCCACTCCTATCTGGGGCCAACGTCCTGACTTTA.

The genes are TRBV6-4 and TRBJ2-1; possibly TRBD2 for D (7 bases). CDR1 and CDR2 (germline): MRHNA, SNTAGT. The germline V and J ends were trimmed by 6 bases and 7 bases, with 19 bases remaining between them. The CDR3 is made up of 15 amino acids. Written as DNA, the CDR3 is TGTGCCAGCAGCCTCAGTTCGGGGGGCGTAAATGAGCAGTTCTTC. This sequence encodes CASSLSSGGVNEQFF.

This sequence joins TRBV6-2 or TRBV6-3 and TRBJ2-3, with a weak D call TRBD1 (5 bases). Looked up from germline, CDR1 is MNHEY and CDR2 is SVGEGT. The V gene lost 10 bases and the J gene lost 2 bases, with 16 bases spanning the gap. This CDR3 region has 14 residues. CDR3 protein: CATRQRRITDTQYF. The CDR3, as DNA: TGTGCCACCCGACAGCGCAGAATCACAGATACGCAGTATTTT.

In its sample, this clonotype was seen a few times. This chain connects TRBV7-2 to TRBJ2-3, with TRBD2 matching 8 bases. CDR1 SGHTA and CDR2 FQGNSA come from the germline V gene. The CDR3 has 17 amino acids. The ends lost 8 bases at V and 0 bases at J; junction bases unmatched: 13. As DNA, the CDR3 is TGTGCCAGCGGGGGTAGGCGCGGGGGGTCTAGCACAGATACGCAGTATTTT. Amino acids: CASGGRRGGSSTDTQYF.

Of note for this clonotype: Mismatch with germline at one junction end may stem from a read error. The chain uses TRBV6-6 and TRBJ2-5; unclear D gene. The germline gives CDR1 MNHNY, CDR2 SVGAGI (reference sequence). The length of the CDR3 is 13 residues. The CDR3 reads CARSPPGQETKYF. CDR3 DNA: TGTGCCAGAAGCCCCCCTGGCCAAGAGACCAAGTACTTC.

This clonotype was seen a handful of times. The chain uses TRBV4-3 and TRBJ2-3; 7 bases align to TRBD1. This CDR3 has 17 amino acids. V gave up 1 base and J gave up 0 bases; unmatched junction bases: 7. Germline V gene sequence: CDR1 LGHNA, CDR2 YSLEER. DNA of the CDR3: TGCGCCAGCAGCCAAGTGGTAAAGGGGGCTAGCACAGATACGCAGTATTTT. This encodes CASSQVVKGASTDTQYF.